This TCR beta chain was sequenced in a study of T cell responses to AZD1222 COVID-19 vaccine. Study-wide results and caveats: The sample set comprised mostly white British donors with more females, and clonal diversity was possibly underestimated. Vaccination with two AZD1222 doses was followed by a rise in Spike-specific TCR breadth and depth. Of the AZD1222 recipients, only 5 to 7 were seropositive at baseline.

This clone was detected once. Its target is unknown. The assay was immunoSEQ multiplex PCR, and TCRdb's table has in-frame clones only and misses some. The sample lists approximately 150,000 clones; around nine tenths were seen once. In germline, CDR1 is LGHDT, CDR2 YNNKEL (reference sequence). This CDR3 is built from 15 residues. Losses at the gene ends were 5 bases for V and 2 bases for J; bases not matched to a gene: 5. This specimen consisted of peripheral blood, obtained on day 0 of AZD1222 vaccination. The TCR was taken from an adult in good health. V usage is TRBV3-1 (or the pseudogene TRBV3-2) and J usage is TRBJ2-2, with TRBD2 matching over 7 bases. The CDR3 DNA sequence: TGTGCCAGCAGCGGGGGACTATTTAACACCGGGGAGCTGTTTTTT. Amino acid sequence: CASSGGLFNTGELFF.